The subject of this entry is one T cell receptor beta chain. This clone was recorded a few times. Its binding antigen is unknown. No clone much larger than this one lies a single base away; base qualities are absent. The entire isolated RNA was reverse transcribed using the High Capacity cDNA Reverse Transcription Kit, and thus expressed TCRB transcripts were sequenced. Deep immunoSEQ sequencing was performed on naive, central memory and regulatory T cell samples, with an average of about 4 million total reads per sample. After sorted cells were lysed in RLT buffer, RNA was extracted with DNase-treated RNeasy Micro or Mini kits, with the choice depending on cell number. To prevent cross-contamination, each cell subset was processed individually, whereas patient and healthy donor samples were processed jointly. Using the immunoSEQ multiplex PCR, TCRB sequences were amplified from cDNA into 87-bp fragments spanning the CDR3 region. The amplicons were sequenced using the Illumina HiSeq platform. The authors' pipeline ran thus. Synthetic template baselines were used to correct PCR bias computationally, reads within Hamming distance 2 were collapsed together, and singletons that could not be merged were discarded. Reads were aligned to IMGT to assign V, D and J genes, CDR3 length, and insertions or deletions at six rearrangement sites. Within each subset, clonotype counts were normalized to the number of sorted cells before true diversity and Gini coefficients were calculated with the tcR R package. The overlap coefficient, calculated on TCRB nucleotide sequences, was used to quantify repertoire sharing. Sourced from immuneACCESS, this table was stored by TCRdb with only in-frame sequences that have V and J called. A share of the clones is absent; for the studies checked, an unresolved V gene accounts for under half, and the remainder has no known explanation. The D gene and trimming were derived from the DNA, and the V and J assignments and clone size from that table. The sample table contains over 150,000 clones; only one count was recorded for about 9.4% of them. The ten largest account for roughly 0.45% of the sample.

The data belong to a study of beta chain features in type 1 diabetes (dated by TCRdb to 2017 to 2018). Regarding the research as a whole: No differences in mean age, gender distribution, total cell number or subset yield were found between patients and healthy donors. Regulatory and stem cell-like memory subsets were obtained from only 8 patients and roughly eight healthy donors, while naive and central memory subsets were obtained from all 28 donors. In the study, recently diagnosed type 1 diabetes patients and matched healthy donors were compared on the TCRB repertoires of their sorted circulating CD4+ T cell subsets. A total of 85 million to 110 million sorted cells were examined across all samples, and RNA yield correlated strongly with the number of cells per subset.

V and J lose 5 bases and 1 base, and a span of 15 bases separates them. From its cysteine to its phenylalanine, the CDR3 spans 15 amino acids. Only the CDR3 region is kept as DNA, spanning 45 bases read in frame from base 1. CDR1 and CDR2, looked up from the germline V gene, are MNHEY and SVGAGI. What the study reported, not specific to this receptor: A moderate but significant shortening of TCRB CDR3 length was observed in type 1 diabetes patients in all four CD4+ subsets. Naive, central memory and regulatory TCRB repertoires appeared to be more alike among patients than among healthy donors. Fewer insertions and more nucleotide deletions at VDJ recombination sites were observed in patients with type 1 diabetes, implying thymic rearrangement abnormalities. Because cDNA rather than genomic DNA was sequenced, highly expressing activated cells could have been over-represented, although no difference in activation and CD3 levels was found between groups. Shorter templates might have been favored by PCR, but patient and control samples were amplified and corrected together, so both groups would have been affected equally by any skew. HLA sub-analyses involved small numbers of individuals, so any influence of HLA type on TCRB rearrangement remained unresolved.

From each donor, a single peripheral blood sample of about 120 mL on average was drawn into heparinised tubes. Naive, central memory, regulatory and stem cell-like memory CD4+ T cells were sorted on a BD FACSAria II using a panel including CD45RO, CCR7, CD25, CD127, CD95 and CD27. Purity was above 95% for every sorted population. Right away, PBMCs were isolated by Lymphoprep density gradient centrifugation and were stained directly, with no culture step. So that batch effects would be minimized, each experiment stained and sorted samples in pairs, pairing one healthy donor with one patient. This receptor chain uses TRBV6-5 and TRBJ2-7; TRBD1 is perhaps the D gene, given 6 matching bases. Sequencing used central memory CD4+ T cells from blood. The sequence came from a man aged 30 to 45 with type 1 diabetes. This receptor carries the CDR3 CASSLPTGTSYEQYF. The DNA reads TGTGCCAGCAGTCTCCCAACGGGGACATCCTACGAGCAGTACTTC.